This is a list of T cell receptor beta chains from one sample in a study of memory CD4+ T cells and cytomegalovirus serostatus. Here immunoSEQ multiplex PCR was the method, and the copy in TCRdb shows in-frame clones only, minus some. This sample carries roughly 50,000 clones, roughly 84% of them seen once, and the ten largest clones take just under 0.5%. What was sequenced was memory CD4+ T cells from blood. Receptors were obtained from an adult in good health and CMV-seronegative. Some clones in this sample may be carry-over from other donors' samples. Each CDR3 is given with its conserved first and last residue. Each record gives: CDR3 DNA, CDR3 protein, J gene, V gene, clone size, D gene. A D gene is named only where the DNA matches it firmly. Expanded clones are given a class, and other clones once, few, many or no size at all.

TGTGCCACCACCAAGGAGGGGATAAATTCACCCCTCCACTTT,CATTKEGINSPLHF,TRBJ1-6,TRBV15,.,.
TGCAGCGTTGCCGGCACAGCGACTGAAGCTTTCTTT,CSVAGTATEAFF,TRBJ1-1,TRBV29-1,.,.
TGTGCCAGCAGTTACGGTGACAATCAGCCCCAGCATTTT,CASSYGDNQPQHF,TRBJ1-5,TRBV6-5,.,.
TGTGCCATCCGGGGAGCTCCCGGGACTAGGGGGCCAGATACGCAGTATTTT,CAIRGAPGTRGPDTQYF,TRBJ2-3,TRBV10-3,.,.
TGCGCCAGCAGCTCGGGACTGCCGGCCGAGCAGTTCTTC,CASSSGLPAEQFF,TRBJ2-1,TRBV5-1,.,.
TGTGCCAGTAGTATATCACAGGGTTTCCCTGGGGCCAACGTCCTGACTTTC,CASSISQGFPGANVLTF,TRBJ2-6,TRBV19,.,.
TGTGCCAGCAGCTTGACAGGGACGTACCAAGAGACCCAGTACTTC,CASSLTGTYQETQYF,TRBJ2-5,TRBV11-2,.,TRBD1
TGTGCCAGCTCACCAAGGGCAGAGGCTGAAGCTTTCTTT,CASSPRAEAEAFF,TRBJ1-1,TRBV18,.,.
TGTGCCAGCAGTATGTTGAGGCTTATGAACACTGAAGCTTTCTTT,CASSMLRLMNTEAFF,TRBJ1-1,TRBV6-1,once,.
TGTGCCAGCAGGCAGGGGCGGGTTTGGGTGAACACTGAAGCTTTCTTT,CASRQGRVWVNTEAFF,TRBJ1-1,TRBV27,.,.
TGTGCCAGTAGTATAGGGGTAGCGGGAGGGCCGCAGGAGACCCAGTACTTC,CASSIGVAGGPQETQYF,TRBJ2-5,TRBV19,.,TRBD2
TGTGCCAGCAGCTTGAGGAGGTACACTGAAGCTTTCTTT,CASSLRRYTEAFF,TRBJ1-1,TRBV5-5,.,.
TGTGCCTGGACCCTTCCCCCGAGGGCCTACCGAACCTACGAGCAGTACTTC,CAWTLPPRAYRTYEQYF,TRBJ2-7,TRBV30,.,.
TGTGCCAGCAGCTTGGCCAGGGCGAACACTGAAGCTTTCTTT,CASSLARANTEAFF,TRBJ1-1,TRBV5-4,.,.
TGTGCCTGGAACCGAGGGGGACTAGCGGGAGCTGGGGCCAACGTCCTGACTTTC,CAWNRGGLAGAGANVLTF,TRBJ2-6,TRBV30,.,TRBD2
TGTGCCAGCTCACGCTCCGGGACTAGCGGTGGGAATTACGAGCAGTACTTC,CASSRSGTSGGNYEQYF,TRBJ2-7,TRBV18,once,TRBD2
TGTGCCAGCAGCCCCCGGGAGTGGACCTACGAGCAGTACTTC,CASSPREWTYEQYF,TRBJ2-7,TRBV14,.,.
TGTGCCAGTACCCTCACCAAAGGGGCGAACACTGAAGCTTTCTTT,CASTLTKGANTEAFF,TRBJ1-1,TRBV19,.,.
TGTGCCAGCAGCCCCACTAGCGGGAGACGAGAGACCCAGTACTTC,CASSPTSGRRETQYF,TRBJ2-5,TRBV7-9,.,TRBD2
TGTGCCAGCAGCTTAATGAAAACCACAGATACGCAGTATTTT,CASSLMKTTDTQYF,TRBJ2-3,TRBV7-2,.,.
TGTGCCAGCAGTGAACCAGGGAGCACAGATACGCAGTATTTT,CASSEPGSTDTQYF,TRBJ2-3,TRBV6-1,once,.
TGTGCCACCAGCAGAGACCAGGATACGCAGTATTTT,CATSRDQDTQYF,TRBJ2-3,TRBV15,.,.
TGTGCCAGCAGCTTGGTCCCGGACTTCAGCGAAAAACTGTTTTTT,CASSLVPDFSEKLFF,TRBJ1-4,TRBV5-6,.,.
TGTGCCAGCAGCCCACTGGGGTCCTCGACGGGGGAGCTGTTTTTT,CASSPLGSSTGELFF,TRBJ2-2,TRBV14,.,.
TGTGCCAGCTCACCAGGGCAGAATCAGCCCCAGCATTTT,CASSPGQNQPQHF,TRBJ1-5,TRBV18,.,.
TGTGCCAGCAGCTCCTTTTCTAGCACAGATACGCAGTATTTT,CASSSFSSTDTQYF,TRBJ2-3,TRBV7-6,.,.
TGTGCCAGCAGTGGGACAGGGCCTAATGAAAAACTGTTTTTT,CASSGTGPNEKLFF,TRBJ1-4,TRBV25-1,.,TRBD1
TGTGCCAGCAGTGTGCCCTGGACCCCCAATAGGCAGTTCTTC,CASSVPWTPNRQFF,TRBJ2-1,TRBV2,.,.
TGTGCCAGCACCGGGGGGAATTCACCCCTCCACTTT,CASTGGNSPLHF,TRBJ1-6,TRBV28,.,.
TGTGCCAGCAGGACCGGGACTAGCGGGAGAAATTTTTACGAGCAGTACTTC,CASRTGTSGRNFYEQYF,TRBJ2-7,TRBV2,.,TRBD2
TGTGCCAGCAGCTTAGTCCAGGGGTATGGCGAGACCCAGTACTTC,CASSLVQGYGETQYF,TRBJ2-5,TRBV7-9,.,.
TGTGCCATCAACTCGGCTAACCAAGAGACCCAGTACTTC,CAINSANQETQYF,TRBJ2-5,TRBV28,.,.
TGTGCCAGCAGCCGCCAGGGGGCCTGGGGCGAGCAGTACTTC,CASSRQGAWGEQYF,TRBJ2-7,TRBV6-5,.,TRBD1
TGTGCCAGCAGCATTACACAGAACACTGAAGCTTTCTTT,CASSITQNTEAFF,TRBJ1-1,TRBV28,.,.
TGTGCCAGCAGCCCCTATCTAGCACCCGGGGAGCTGTTTTTT,CASSPYLAPGELFF,TRBJ2-2,TRBV13,few,.
TGTGCTAGTGGTTTGCTCGATGAGCAGTTCTTC,CASGLLDEQFF,TRBJ2-1,TRBV12-5,.,.
TGTGCCAGCACCCCGCGTGGGACAGGGCATTCACCCCTCCACTTT,CASTPRGTGHSPLHF,TRBJ1-6,TRBV11-2,.,TRBD1